This is a list of T cell receptor beta chains from one sample in a study of identical twins. TCRdb re-analysed the 5' RACE reads in MiXCR, keeping a single row per CDR3 protein. The repertoire holds hundreds of thousands of distinct CDR3 sequences, with about 8.3% as singletons. The same data also went into a second study, on yellow fever vaccine responses in identical twins.

What was sequenced was memory (CD45RO+) T cells sorted from blood. Receptors were obtained from a woman aged 18-29 years in good health. CDR3s include the opening cysteine and the closing phenylalanine or tryptophan. A D gene is named only where the DNA matches it firmly. Size tells how often a clone was seen (once, few, many) or the class of an expanded clone, and some rows leave it out.

TRBJ2-5 TRBV5-8 . few CASSLSGEKETQYF TGTGCCAGCAGCCTGTCAGGGGAGAAAGAGACCCAGTACTTC
TRBJ2-1 TRBV4-1 TRBD2 many CASSHLGRERGNEQFF TGCGCCAGCAGCCACCTGGGGCGGGAGCGGGGCAATGAGCAGTTCTTC
TRBJ2-7 TRBV2 . . CASRTAGTYEQYF TGTGCCAGCAGGACAGCCGGTACCTACGAGCAGTACTTC
TRBJ2-2 TRBV4-1 . few CASSPTKIRLELFF TGCGCCAGCAGCCCGACGAAGATCCGGCTGGAGCTGTTTTTT
TRBJ2-1 TRBV6-1 TRBD2 many CASSEARGGYNEQFF TGTGCCAGCAGTGAAGCGCGGGGGGGTTACAATGAGCAGTTCTTC
TRBJ2-7 TRBV20-1 TRBD2 many CSAYNPVTSGFSYEQYF TGCAGTGCTTACAACCCCGTCACTAGCGGGTTCTCCTACGAGCAGTACTTC
TRBJ2-3 TRBV12-3/TRBV12-4 . few CASSLLQSGTDTQYF TGTGCCAGCAGTTTGTTACAGTCTGGCACAGATACGCAGTATTTT
TRBJ2-1 TRBV10-1 TRBD2 many CASGRDFNEQFF TGCGCCAGCGGGAGGGATTTCAATGAGCAGTTCTTC
TRBJ2-2 TRBV3-1 . . CASSRYNTGELFF TGTGCCAGCAGCCGTTATAACACCGGGGAGCTGTTTTTT
TRBJ2-5 TRBV2 . few CASSEQDPRETQYF TGTGCCAGCAGTGAACAGGACCCAAGGGAGACCCAGTACTTC
TRBJ1-2 TRBV3-1 . few CASSQDAGRYGYTF TGTGCCAGCAGCCAAGACGCCGGGCGCTATGGCTACACCTTC
TRBJ2-1 TRBV19 . . CASSMDFSYNEQFF TGTGCCAGTAGTATGGATTTTTCCTACAATGAGCAGTTCTTC
TRBJ2-4 TRBV19 . few CASSSPLVAKNIQYF TGTGCCAGTAGTTCTCCCCTCGTAGCCAAAAACATTCAGTACTTC
TRBJ2-3 TRBV27 . many CASSFSRTVVDTQYF TGTGCCAGCAGTTTTTCTAGGACGGTGGTAGATACGCAGTATTTT
TRBJ2-1 TRBV20-1 TRBD2 once CCAGLAGGGFSYNEQFF TGCTGTGCGGGGCTAGCGGGAGGAGGATTCTCCTACAATGAGCAGTTCTTC
TRBJ2-2 TRBV27 . few CASSSLLGGLDGELFF TGTGCCAGCAGTTCCCTACTTGGCGGGCTGGACGGGGAGCTGTTTTTT
TRBJ2-2 TRBV10-3 TRBD2 few CAISEWTSGRKAGELFF TGTGCCATCAGTGAATGGACTAGCGGGAGAAAAGCCGGGGAGCTGTTTTTT
TRBJ2-5 TRBV7-9 . many CASSPRPDSETQYF TGTGCCAGCAGCCCACGGCCTGATTCAGAGACCCAGTACTTC
TRBJ2-3 TRBV7-3 . . CASSPMGRMKLSTDTQYF TGTGCCAGCAGCCCCATGGGGCGGATGAAACTCAGCACAGATACGCAGTATTTT
TRBJ2-2 TRBV11-2 TRBD2 few CASTSPSGTTGELFF TGTGCCAGCACCTCTCCTAGCGGGACGACCGGGGAGCTGTTTTTT
TRBJ2-1 TRBV20-1 . few CSARVKILGEQFF TGCAGTGCTAGAGTCAAAATTTTGGGTGAGCAGTTCTTC
TRBJ2-6 TRBV20-1 . few CSARTGPSGANVLTF TGCAGTGCTAGGACAGGTCCCTCTGGGGCCAACGTCCTGACTTTC
TRBJ2-1 TRBV12-3/TRBV12-4 TRBD2 few CASSTHGLAGEQFF TGTGCCAGCAGTACCCACGGACTAGCGGGGGAGCAGTTCTTC
TRBJ2-1 TRBV20-1 TRBD2 few CSARLLAGATYNEQFF TGCAGTGCTAGACTACTAGCGGGGGCCACCTACAATGAGCAGTTCTTC
TRBJ2-3 TRBV5-5 TRBD1 many CASSGRPGGTDTQYF TGTGCCAGCAGCGGACGACCAGGGGGAACAGATACGCAGTATTTT
TRBJ2-1 TRBV7-2 . many CASRSGRGENEQFF TGTGCCAGCAGATCTGGTCGAGGGGAGAATGAGCAGTTCTTC